The 8 T cell receptor beta chains reported below all come from one sample, sequenced in a study of T cells in women clearing cervical HPV infection. Profiling relied on immunoSEQ multiplex PCR, and the TCRdb table lists in-frame clones only, not all of them. This sample's table reports some 30,000 clones. Sequencing input: blood buffy coat. The source is a woman aged 18-70 years with a cervical HPV16 infection that either progressed to CIN3+ or cleared (not recorded which).

In regard to this clone: The missing CDR3 end, 3 residues past where the read stops, is filled in from the germline J gene. The chain is built from TRBV29-1 and TRBJ2-3, with 10 bases identical to TRBD2. This CDR3 contains 18 residues. J lost 6 bases, V lost 0 bases, and 15 bases had no gene match. The germline V gene has CDR1 SQVTM and CDR2 ANQGSEA. CDR3 loop: CSVEDLTPSSGSSDTQYF. The CDR3 bases that were read are TGCAGCGTTGAAGATCTAACCCCCTCTAGCGGGAGTTCGGATACG.

A remark on this clone: The CDR3 end falls 3 residues outside the read, so it is completed with the germline J gene. This chain links TRBV5-4 with TRBJ2-2; D is possibly TRBD2 (6 bases). Trimming took off 2 bases at V and 7 bases at J, with 18 bases between the two ends. Germline V gene data show CDR1 as SGHNT and CDR2 as YYREEE (reference sequence). The CDR3 is 16 amino acids. CDR3 region: CASSFSGRAGVGELFF. Incomplete CDR3 DNA: TGTGCCAGCAGCTTTAGCGGAAGGGCCGGTGTCGGGGAG.

As concerns this clone: Read coverage stops 3 residues before the CDR3 terminus; the germline J gene supplies the remainder. The V and J genes are TRBV14 and TRBJ2-2, with TRBD1 as a possible D gene (6 bases). Germline V gives CDR1 SGHDN, CDR2 FVKESK. The CDR3 totals 15 residues. V lost 2 bases and J 4 bases, leaving 11 bases between the germline ends. The sequenced part of the CDR3 DNA is TGTGCCAGCAGCCAATTCCAGACAGGCACCGGGGAG. Amino acids: CASSQFQTGTGE. The entire CDR3 protein is CASSQFQTGTGELFF. Complete variable domain (other parts from reference TRBV14 and TRBJ2-2): EAGVTQFPSHSVIEKGQTVTLRCDPISGHDNLYWYRRVMGKEIKFLLHFVKESKQDESGMPNNRFLAERTGGTYSTLKVQPAELEDSGVYFCASSQFQTGTGELFFGEGSRLTVL.

Note on this clone: The read ends 3 residues shy of where the CDR3 ends; the end is completed using the germline J gene. The V gene is TRBV11-2, the J gene TRBJ2-5; 12 bases line up with TRBD2. V trimming: 5 bases; J trimming: 3 bases; junction bases outside the gene matches: 4. The CDR3 spans 15 residues. CDR1 SGHAT and CDR2 FQNNGV come from the germline V gene. The CDR3 sequence: CASSQRTSGEETQYF. The covered CDR3 bases are TGTGCCAGCAGCCAGAGGACTAGCGGGGAAGAGACC.

About this clone: The sequenced fragment ends 3 residues before the CDR3 boundary, so the rest is inferred from the germline J gene. This chain uses TRBV2 with TRBJ1-2; D ambiguous. Germline CDR1 is SNHLY and CDR2 is FYNNEI. The CDR3 is 11 amino acids. CDR3 in amino acids: CASSEAYGYTF. The sequenced CDR3 bases are TGTGCCAGCAGTGAAGCCTACGGC.

Points on this clone: With the read ending 3 residues before the CDR3 end, the germline J gene is used to fill in that end. This rearrangement joins TRBV14 to TRBJ2-3; D may be TRBD1 (6 bases). There are 18 residues in the CDR3. Germline V gene sequence: CDR1 SGHDN, CDR2 FVKESK. V was clipped by 0 bases and J by 6 bases, with 22 bases between them. The part of the CDR3 DNA that was read is TGTGCCAGCAGCCAAGACGAAATTAGGGGGATTCAATCGGATACG. Protein sequence: CASSQDEIRGIQSDT. The full CDR3 protein reads CASSQDEIRGIQSDTQYF.

Concerning this clone: The DNA ends 3 residues before the CDR3 does, and the rest of the CDR3 is filled in from the germline J gene. The V gene is TRBV20-1, the J gene TRBJ2-7, with D possibly being TRBD1 (6 bases). Germline assignment: CDR1 DFQATT and CDR2 SNEGSKA (reference sequence). The CDR3 extends over 15 amino acids. Between the trimmed V and J ends, which lost 3 bases and 3 bases, there was a span of 18 bases. The CDR3 loop reads CSASFGTRQFYEQYF. CDR3 DNA, as far as it was read: TGCAGTGCTAGTTTCGGGACAAGGCAATTCTACGAG.

With regard to this clone: With the read ending 3 residues before the CDR3 end, the germline J gene is used to fill in that end. The chain carries TRBV7-6 and TRBJ2-3, with D possibly being TRBD2 (6 bases). Germline assignment: CDR1 SGHVS and CDR2 FNYEAQ. The CDR3 covers 15 residues. The CDR3 spells CASSFGGASQETQYF. The CDR3 bases that were read are TGTGCCAGCAGCTTCGGCGGGGCCTCTCAAGAGACG. The full variable domain, with the rest looked up from reference TRBV7-6 and TRBJ2-3, is GAGVSQSPRYKVTKRGQDVALRCDPISGHVSLYWYRQALGQGPEFLTYFNYEAQQDKSGLPNDRFSAERPEGSISTLTIQRTEQRDSAMYRCASSFGGASQETQYFGPGTRLTVL.